These 2 T cell receptor beta chains originate from one sample sequenced in a study of cytomegalovirus exposure and HLA in healthy donors. Measured with immunoSEQ multiplex PCR; TCRdb has only the in-frame clones, and not every one. This sample yields around 230,000 clones, of which 70% to 90% are seen a single time; 1% to 1.5% belongs to the top ten. Source material: PBMCs. These receptors came from a woman younger than 45 in good health and CMV-seropositive.

This sequence joins TRBV7-3 and TRBJ2-7, with TRBD2 matching over 10 bases. The CDR3 loop spans 15 amino acids. The ends lost 5 bases at V and 2 bases at J; junction bases unmatched: 6. Germline CDR1 SGHTA, CDR2 FQGTGA. For the CDR3, the DNA is TGTGCCAGCAGCGTTACTAGCGGGAAAGCCTACGAGCAGTACTTC. It specifies CASSVTSGKAYEQYF.

The V and J genes are TRBV11-2 and TRBJ2-7, with 9 bases matching TRBD2. The CDR3 spans 16 residues. Losses at the gene ends were 2 bases for V and 0 bases for J; bases not matched to a gene: 5. The germline V gene encodes CDR1 SGHAT and CDR2 FQNNGV. The chain's CDR3 is CASSLFASGVSYEQYF. The CDR3 nucleotides are TGTGCCAGCAGCTTATTTGCTAGCGGGGTCTCCTACGAGCAGTACTTC.